This is a list of T cell receptor beta chains from one sample in a study of T cell responses to AZD1222 COVID-19 vaccine. The table came from immunoSEQ multiplex PCR; TCRdb's copy has only in-frame clones and leaves some out. This sample yields roughly 190,000 clones, of which 85% to 95% are seen a single time; roughly 3.9% belongs to the top ten. The sequences come from peripheral blood, collected on day 0 of AZD1222 vaccination. The receptors were sampled from an adult in good health. Both conserved end residues are part of each CDR3. A D gene is named only where the DNA matches it firmly. Clone size is shown for a subset of rows, as once, few, many or a class of expanded clone.

j_call clone_size v_call d_call cdr3_aa cdr3_nt
TRBJ2-7 - TRBV21-1 - CASSSRDRPSYEQYF TGTGCCAGCAGCTCCCGTGACAGGCCAAGCTACGAGCAGTACTTC
TRBJ2-1 - TRBV12-3/TRBV12-4 - CASSRVSYNEQFF TGTGCCAGCAGTAGGGTCTCCTACAATGAGCAGTTCTTC
TRBJ2-7 - TRBV15 - CATSSPTLSSYEQYF TGTGCCACCAGCAGCCCGACTTTGAGCTCCTACGAGCAGTACTTC
TRBJ1-1 - TRBV28 TRBD1 CASSRKGQGYAEAFF TGTGCCAGCAGTCGGAAGGGACAGGGGTACGCTGAAGCTTTCTTT
TRBJ2-1 - TRBV7-7 TRBD2 CASSAGLAGVEQFF TGTGCCAGCAGCGCGGGACTAGCGGGAGTTGAGCAGTTCTTC
TRBJ2-3 once TRBV2 TRBD2 CASRQLATSTDTQYF TGTGCCAGCAGGCAACTAGCGACGAGCACAGATACGCAGTATTTT
TRBJ2-3 - TRBV5-1 - CASSLARGSPTDTQYF TGCGCCAGCAGCTTGGCTCGAGGGAGTCCCACAGATACGCAGTATTTT
TRBJ2-1 - TRBV6-5 - CASSYSRGSSYNEQFF TGTGCCAGCAGTTACTCGAGGGGGAGCTCCTACAATGAGCAGTTCTTC
TRBJ1-2 - TRBV12-3/TRBV12-4 - CASSWGSYGYTF TGTGCCAGCAGTTGGGGGAGCTATGGCTACACCTTC
TRBJ2-7 - TRBV14 TRBD1 CASSHPGQGVYEQYF TGTGCCAGCAGCCACCCGGGACAGGGGGTGTACGAGCAGTACTTC
TRBJ1-1 - TRBV7-2 - CASSFETNTEAFF TGTGCCAGCAGCTTTGAGACGAACACTGAAGCTTTCTTT
TRBJ1-6 - TRBV13 - CASRQAYYNSPLHF TGTGCCTCACGACAGGCGTACTATAATTCACCCCTCCACTTT
TRBJ1-2 - TRBV7-8 - CASSLELSRAAYGYTF TGTGCCAGCAGCTTAGAATTGAGTAGGGCAGCTTATGGCTACACCTTC
TRBJ2-7 - TRBV27 - CATHRVGTYEQYF TGTGCCACCCACAGGGTCGGGACCTACGAGCAGTACTTC
TRBJ1-3 - TRBV11-2 - CASSLGAGAGNTIYF TGTGCCAGCAGCTTAGGTGCAGGGGCTGGAAACACCATATATTTT
TRBJ2-7 once TRBV19 - CASSPGAPGSYEQYF TGTGCCAGTAGTCCCGGGGCCCCAGGATCCTACGAGCAGTACTTC
TRBJ2-5 - TRBV3-1/TRBV3-2 - CASSQDPGERQETQYF TGTGCCAGCAGCCAAGATCCAGGGGAGAGACAAGAGACCCAGTACTTC
TRBJ2-1 - TRBV7-2 - CASSLASSVGTSEQFF TGTGCCAGCAGCTTAGCTTCTAGCGTCGGTACTTCTGAGCAGTTCTTC
TRBJ1-2 - TRBV6-4 - CASSDSYGGPSYGYTF TGTGCCAGCAGTGACTCGTATGGGGGACCCAGCTATGGCTACACCTTC
TRBJ1-5 once TRBV29-1 - CSAGLSNQPQHF TGCAGCGCAGGGCTAAGCAATCAGCCCCAGCATTTT
TRBJ2-5 - TRBV3-1/TRBV3-2 - CASSQDMGGETQYF TGTGCCAGCAGCCAAGATATGGGAGGAGAGACCCAGTACTTC
TRBJ2-7 - TRBV21-1 - CASSIRQGPSYEQYF TGTGCCAGCAGTATCCGACAGGGGCCCTCCTACGAGCAGTACTTC
TRBJ2-1 once TRBV19 - CATNGPPEYNEQFF TGTGCCACTAACGGACCACCGGAATACAATGAGCAGTTCTTC